This T cell receptor (beta chain) was recovered during a study of Tregs in tolerant kidney transplant recipients. Produced via immunoSEQ multiplex PCR; TCRdb's table is partial and in-frame only. The sample yields over 50,000 clones, around 82% seen once. The CDR3 loop spans 13 amino acids. Germline V gene data show CDR1 as SGHTA and CDR2 as FQGNSA. Trimming removed 1 base from V and 8 bases from J, with 12 bases in between. This clone was seen just once. The source material was CD4+ T cells from blood. The receptor's source is a human donor in good health. The rearrangement links TRBV7-2 to TRBJ2-7; TRBD2 might be the D (5 bases). CDR3: CASSLESSLKQYF. DNA for the CDR3: TGTGCCAGCAGCTTAGAGTCTAGCTTAAAGCAGTACTTC.